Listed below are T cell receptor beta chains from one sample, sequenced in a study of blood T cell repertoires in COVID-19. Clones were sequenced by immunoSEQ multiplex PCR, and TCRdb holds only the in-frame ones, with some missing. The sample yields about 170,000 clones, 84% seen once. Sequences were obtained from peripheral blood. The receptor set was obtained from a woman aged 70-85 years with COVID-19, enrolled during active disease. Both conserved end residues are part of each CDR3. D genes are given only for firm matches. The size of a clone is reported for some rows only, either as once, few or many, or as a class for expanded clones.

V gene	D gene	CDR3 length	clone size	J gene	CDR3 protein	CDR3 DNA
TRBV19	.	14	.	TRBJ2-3	CASSPRPETNTQYF	TGTGCCAGTAGCCCTCGCCCCGAGACAAATACGCAGTATTTT
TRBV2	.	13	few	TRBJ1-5	CASMKNYNQPQHF	TGTGCCAGCATGAAGAACTACAATCAGCCCCAGCATTTT
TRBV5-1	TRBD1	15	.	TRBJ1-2	CASSSGQVTNYGYTF	TGCGCCAGCAGCTCCGGACAGGTGACAAACTATGGCTACACCTTC
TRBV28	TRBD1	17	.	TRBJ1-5	CASSITGTGFDNQPQHF	TGTGCCAGCAGTATAACCGGGACAGGGTTTGACAATCAGCCCCAGCATTTT
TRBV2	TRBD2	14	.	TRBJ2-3	CASSGSSGRDTQYF	TGTGCCAGCAGTGGGTCTAGCGGGAGAGATACGCAGTATTTT
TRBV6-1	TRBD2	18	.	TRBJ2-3	CASSGKRLAGYESDTQYF	TGTGCCAGCAGTGGCAAGCGACTAGCGGGATACGAATCAGATACGCAGTATTTT
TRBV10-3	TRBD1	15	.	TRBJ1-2	CAISESTGSHYGYTF	TGTGCCATCAGTGAGTCGACAGGGTCCCACTATGGCTACACCTTC
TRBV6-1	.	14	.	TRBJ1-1	CASSEAPGITEAFF	TGTGCCAGCAGTGAAGCGCCAGGTATCACTGAAGCTTTCTTT
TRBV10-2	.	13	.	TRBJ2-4	CASIPDSENIQYF	TGCGCCAGCATCCCCGACTCAGAAAACATTCAGTACTTC
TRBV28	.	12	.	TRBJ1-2	CASSLGSYRYTF	TGTGCCAGCAGTTTGGGCAGCTACCGCTACACCTTC
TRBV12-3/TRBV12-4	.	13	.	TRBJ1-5	CASSLTGGQPQHF	TGTGCCAGCAGTTTAACGGGGGGTCAGCCCCAGCATTTT
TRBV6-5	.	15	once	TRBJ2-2	CASCRAGRNTGELFF	TGTGCCAGCTGTAGGGCGGGGAGGAACACCGGGGAGCTGTTTTTT
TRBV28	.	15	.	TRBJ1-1	CASRPAGPRGTEAFF	TGTGCCAGCAGGCCTGCAGGCCCAAGGGGGACTGAAGCTTTCTTT
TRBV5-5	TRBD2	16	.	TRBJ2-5	CASSPKAGAGQETQYF	TGTGCCAGCAGCCCCAAAGCGGGGGCGGGGCAAGAGACCCAGTACTTC
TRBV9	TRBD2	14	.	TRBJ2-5	CASSALADQETQYF	TGTGCCAGCAGCGCCCTAGCGGACCAAGAGACCCAGTACTTC
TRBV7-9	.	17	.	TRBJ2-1	CASSFTNRVGNLNEQFF	TGTGCCAGCAGCTTCACAAACCGGGTGGGTAACCTCAATGAGCAGTTCTTC
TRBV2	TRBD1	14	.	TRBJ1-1	CASRPQGAGAEAFF	TGTGCCAGCAGGCCCCAGGGGGCGGGCGCTGAAGCTTTCTTT
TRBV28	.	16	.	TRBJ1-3	CASSPPGSKSGNTIYF	TGTGCCAGCAGTCCCCCAGGGTCTAAATCTGGAAACACCATATATTTT
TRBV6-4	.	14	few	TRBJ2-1	CASSDEQGRHEQFF	TGTGCCAGCAGTGACGAGCAGGGGCGGCATGAGCAGTTCTTC
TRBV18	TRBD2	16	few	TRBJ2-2	CASSPRGGKNTGELFF	TGTGCCAGCTCCCCCCGGGGGGGGAAGAACACCGGGGAGCTGTTTTTT
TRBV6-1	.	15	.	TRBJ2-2	CASSELEGDTGELFF	TGTGCCAGCAGTGAATTAGAGGGGGACACCGGGGAGCTGTTTTTT
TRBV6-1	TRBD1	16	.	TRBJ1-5	CASSGDRARKNQPQHF	TGTGCCAGCAGTGGGGACAGGGCCCGAAAAAATCAGCCCCAGCATTTT
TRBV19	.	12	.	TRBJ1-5	CASSTLNQPQHF	TGTGCCAGTAGTACCCTAAATCAGCCCCAGCATTTT
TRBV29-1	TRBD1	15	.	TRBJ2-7	CSVEEVGQGSYEQYF	TGCAGCGTTGAAGAGGTGGGACAGGGCTCCTACGAGCAGTACTTC
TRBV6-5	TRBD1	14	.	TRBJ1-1	CASRPGQGLTEAFF	TGTGCCAGCAGACCAGGACAGGGGCTAACTGAAGCTTTCTTT
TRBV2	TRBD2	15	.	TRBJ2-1	CASSVGLAGGNEQFF	TGTGCCAGCAGTGTAGGGCTAGCGGGAGGCAATGAGCAGTTCTTC
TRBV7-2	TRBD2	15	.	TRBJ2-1	CASSLVGGGADEQFF	TGTGCCAGCAGCTTAGTGGGCGGGGGGGCCGACGAGCAGTTCTTC